The 20 T cell receptor beta chains in this list originate from one sample, sequenced in a study of CD8 T cells in ankylosing spondylitis. One entry per CDR3 protein, called by TCRdb with MiXCR from the 5' RACE reads. Among 150,000 to 200,000 distinct CDR3 sequences listed, roughly 12% were seen once. The source material was blood, either unsorted or a sorted T cell fraction (not recorded which). The source of these receptors is a male donor with ankylosing spondylitis or in good health (not recorded which).

The V gene is TRBV11-3, the J gene TRBJ1-1, with unresolved D. The CDR3 covers 13 residues. V lost 4 bases and J lost 3, with 9 bases in between. Germline V lookup: CDR1 SGHNT, CDR2 YENEEA. CDR3 nucleotide sequence: TGTGCCAGCAGCTCGATGACGGACACTGAAGCTTTCTTT. Translation gives CASSSMTDTEAFF.

A few counts support this clonotype. The V and J genes are TRBV24-1 and TRBJ2-1; D gene unclear. The V end lost 3 bases, the J end lost 10 bases, and 12 bases lay between the germline ends. The CDR3 spans 13 residues. CDR1 is KGHDR and CDR2 is SFDVKD in the germline V gene. In DNA, the CDR3 is TGTGCCACCAGTGATCCCCCGTCTGGAGAGCAGTTCTTC. It specifies CATSDPPSGEQFF.

This clonotype was detected ten times or more. The chain is built from TRBV5-6 and TRBJ1-4, with D unclear. This CDR3 spans 15 amino acids. CDR1 and CDR2 from the germline V gene are SGHDT and YYEEEE. V was cut by 1 base and J by 3 bases, with 10 bases left in between. DNA for the CDR3: TGTGCCAGCAGCTTGCAGGTTGGGCCTAATGAAAAACTGTTTTTT. Translated, it gives CASSLQVGPNEKLFF.

A word on this clonotype: A read error is possible here, since a much larger clone lies one base away. The chain is built from TRBV28 and TRBJ2-5, with 7 bases identical to TRBD2. Germline values: CDR1 MDHEN, CDR2 SYDVKM. J gave up 9 bases and V 2 bases, and 15 bases lay outside the gene matches. There are 16 residues in the CDR3. CDR3 loop: CASSLGTGGGRGAQYF. The CDR3 DNA follows: TGTGCCAGCAGTTTAGGGACTGGCGGGGGTAGAGGGGCCCAGTACTTC. Together with reference TRBV28 and TRBJ2-5, the CDR3 gives the full variable domain: DVKVTQSSRYLVKRTGEKVFLECVQDMDHENMFWYRQDPGLGLRLIYFSYDVKMKEKGDIPEGYSVSREKKERFSLILESASTNQTSMYLCASSLGTGGGRGAQYFGPGTRLLVL.

This clonotype was seen more than once but under ten times. The V and J genes are TRBV6-2 or TRBV6-3 and TRBJ1-2, with 10 positions matching TRBD1. V trimming: 6 bases; J trimming: 6 bases; junction bases outside the gene matches: 1. The germline V gene encodes CDR1 MNHEY and CDR2 SVGEGT. The CDR3 length is 12 residues. The CDR3 DNA reads as TGTGCCAGCAGAGGGACAGGGGATGGCTACACCTTC. This translates into CASRGTGDGYTF.

There are many counts of this clonotype. This chain joins TRBV12-3 or TRBV12-4 and TRBJ2-7; D is possibly TRBD1 or TRBD2 (5 bases each). The CDR3 loop spans 15 amino acids. With 6 bases removed from V and 2 bases from J, the gap between germline ends came to 17 bases. CDR3 loop: CASRIQAGTAYEQYF. The CDR3 region has the DNA TGTGCCAGCAGAATCCAGGCAGGGACGGCCTACGAGCAGTACTTC.

The chain joins TRBV12-3 or TRBV12-4 to TRBJ2-5, with D possibly matching TRBD2 (6 bases). The CDR3 extends over 14 amino acids. The V gene lost 0 bases and the J gene lost 6 bases, with 11 bases spanning the gap. DNA for the CDR3: TGTGCCAGCAGTTTAGCCGGGAGCAGGAAGACCCAGTACTTC. Amino acids: CASSLAGSRKTQYF.

This clonotype was found many times. The CDR3 coding sequence is TGCGCCAGCAGCCCCCGGACAGGGGGCTACGAGCAGTACTTC. This translates into CASSPRTGGYEQYF. This chain links TRBV5-1 with TRBJ2-7, with 10 bases aligning to TRBD1. This CDR3 has 14 residues. Unmatched junction bases numbered 4, after V lost 4 bases and J lost 3 bases. The germline CDR1 and CDR2 sequences are SGHRS and YFSETQ.

V gene TRBV19 combines with J gene TRBJ2-1; D remains unclear. CDR1 LNHDA and CDR2 SQIVND come from the germline V gene (reference sequence). V lost 3 bases and J 6 bases, leaving 3 bases between the germline ends. This CDR3 spans 11 amino acids. The CDR3 loop reads CASSILNEQFF. CDR3 in DNA: TGTGCCAGTAGTATCCTCAATGAGCAGTTCTTC.

The sample holds many counts of this clonotype. V and J are TRBV4-1 and TRBJ2-7; TRBD1 or TRBD2 may be the D gene (5 bases each). CDR1 and CDR2 from the germline V gene are MGHRA and YSYEKL. The CDR3 loop spans 15 amino acids. V lost 6 bases and J 1 base, leaving 16 bases between the germline ends. The CDR3 loop reads CASRPRDEISYEQYF. The CDR3 region has the DNA TGCGCCAGCAGGCCAAGGGACGAAATATCCTACGAGCAGTACTTC.

This clonotype occurred many times. V and J are TRBV6-1 and TRBJ1-1; weak D call: TRBD1 (6 bases). The CDR3 is made up of 16 amino acids. V was clipped by 6 bases and J by 1 base, with 18 bases between them. Germline lookup yields CDR1 MNHNS and CDR2 SASEGT. The CDR3 spells CASRKTAGQTNTEAFF. CDR3 bases: TGTGCCAGCAGAAAGACTGCGGGACAAACGAACACTGAAGCTTTCTTT.

This clonotype was counted ten times or more. V and J are TRBV24-1 and TRBJ2-5; D is undetermined. Looked up from germline, CDR1 is KGHDR and CDR2 is SFDVKD. V lost 4 bases to trimming and J lost 5 bases, with 10 bases between them. The CDR3 runs to 13 residues. The CDR3 DNA reads TGTGCCACCAGTGACCCCTTTTCTGAGACCCAGTACTTC. As protein: CATSDPFSETQYF.

This clonotype was seen a few times. The chain links TRBV11-2 to TRBJ2-3; 9 bases line up with TRBD2. Germline trimming cut 1 base from V and 1 base from J; bases unmatched to any gene: 6. The CDR3 has 17 amino acids. Germline lookup yields CDR1 SGHAT and CDR2 FQNNGV. CDR3 region: CASSLAAGGPGTDTQYF. As DNA, the CDR3 is TGTGCCAGCAGCTTAGCTGCGGGAGGGCCCGGCACAGATACGCAGTATTTT.

This clonotype was seen many times. The chain uses TRBV6-1 and TRBJ1-2, with 7 bases matching TRBD1. This CDR3 has 16 amino acids. The V segment lost 3 bases and the J segment 7 bases; nucleotides outside the gene matches: 14. Per the germline V gene, CDR1 is MNHNS and CDR2 is SASEGT. CDR3 protein: CASSDRTGIGNIGYTF. The CDR3 DNA reads TGTGCCAGCAGTGATAGGACAGGCATAGGCAATATTGGCTACACCTTC.

This clonotype was counted at least ten times. This chain connects TRBV20-1 to TRBJ1-3, with D tentatively TRBD1 (6 bases). Germline V gene lookup returns CDR1 DFQATT and CDR2 SNEGSKA (reference sequence). The CDR3 spans 13 residues. V lost 4 bases and J 6 bases, leaving 13 bases between the germline ends. The CDR3 DNA follows: TGCAGTGCTACTCAGGGGTTATCAAACACCATATATTTT. Translating gives CSATQGLSNTIYF.

The V gene is TRBV7-7, the J gene TRBJ2-1; D unresolved. Trimming took off 4 bases at V and 5 bases at J, with 9 bases between the two ends. Germline assignment: CDR1 SSHAT and CDR2 FNYEAQ (reference sequence). This CDR3 is 13 amino acids long. This CDR3 is CASSSDTNNEQFF. The CDR3 DNA reads TGTGCCAGCAGCTCCGACACCAACAATGAGCAGTTCTTC.

Note on this clonotype: A much larger clone lies a single base off, so this may be a read error. The rearrangement uses TRBV18 and TRBJ2-5; D not certain. V gave up 4 bases and J gave up 9 bases, with 9 bases separating them. The CDR3 loop spans 11 amino acids. Germline V lookup: CDR1 KGHSH, CDR2 LQKENI. The CDR3 reads CASSRSEAQYF. The CDR3 nucleotides read TGTGCCAGCTCACGGAGTGAGGCCCAGTACTTC.

A remark on this clonotype: Since a much larger clone is just one base distant, this may be a read error. The chain is built from TRBV5-1 and TRBJ2-7; 12 bases align to TRBD2. CDR3 length equals 16 residues. Germline V CDR1 and CDR2: SGHRS, YFSETQ. In nucleotides, the CDR3 is TGCGTCAGCAGCTCGCTAGAGACTAGCGGGAGCGACGAGCAGTACTTC. This sequence encodes CVSSSLETSGSDEQYF.

This clonotype came up many times. The V call is TRBV24-1, the J call TRBJ2-1; 7 bases are shared with TRBD1. CDR1 is KGHDR, CDR2 SFDVKD, per germline. V lost 3 bases and J lost 3; bases outside the gene matches: 1. There are 14 residues in the CDR3. CDR3 coding DNA: TGTGCCACCAGTGATGGGACAGTCTACAATGAGCAGTTCTTC. Protein product: CATSDGTVYNEQFF.

This clonotype was seen many times. The chain is built from TRBV5-1 and TRBJ1-6; maybe TRBD1 (5 bases). Trimming removed 0 bases from V and 10 bases from J, with 8 bases in between. The CDR3 is 13 residues long. Looked up from germline, CDR1 is SGHRS and CDR2 is YFSETQ. CDR3 DNA: TGCGCCAGCAGCTTGGGGGGCGGCTCACCCCTCCACTTT. Protein product: CASSLGGGSPLHF.